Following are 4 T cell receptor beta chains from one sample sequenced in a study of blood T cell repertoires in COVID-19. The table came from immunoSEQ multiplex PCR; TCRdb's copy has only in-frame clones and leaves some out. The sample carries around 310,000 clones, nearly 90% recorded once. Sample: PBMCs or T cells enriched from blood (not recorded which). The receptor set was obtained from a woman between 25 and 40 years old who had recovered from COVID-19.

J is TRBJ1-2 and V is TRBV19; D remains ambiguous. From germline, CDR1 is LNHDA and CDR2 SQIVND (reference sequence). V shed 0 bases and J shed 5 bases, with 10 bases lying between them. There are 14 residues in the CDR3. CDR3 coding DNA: TGTGCCAGTAGTATAGATTCGGAGGGTTATGGCTACACCTTC. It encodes CASSIDSEGYGYTF.

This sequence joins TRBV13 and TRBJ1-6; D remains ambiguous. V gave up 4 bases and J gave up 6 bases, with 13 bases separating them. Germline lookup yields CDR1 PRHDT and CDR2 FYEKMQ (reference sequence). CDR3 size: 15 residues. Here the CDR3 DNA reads TGTGCCAGCAGCTCGCTAGTAGTCTCTAATTCACCCCTCCACTTT. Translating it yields CASSSLVVSNSPLHF.

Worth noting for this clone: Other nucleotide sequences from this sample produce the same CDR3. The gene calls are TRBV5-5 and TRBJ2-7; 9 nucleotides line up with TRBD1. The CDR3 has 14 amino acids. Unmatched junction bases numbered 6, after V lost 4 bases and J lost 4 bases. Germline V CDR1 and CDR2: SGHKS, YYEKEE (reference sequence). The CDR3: CASSNGQGSYEQYF. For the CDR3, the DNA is TGTGCCAGCAGCAATGGACAGGGGTCATACGAGCAGTACTTC.

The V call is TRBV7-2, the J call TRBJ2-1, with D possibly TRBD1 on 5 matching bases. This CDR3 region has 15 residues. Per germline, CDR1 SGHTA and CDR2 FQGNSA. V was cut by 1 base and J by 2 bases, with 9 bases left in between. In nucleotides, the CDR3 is TGTGCCAGCAGCTTAGACAGGAATACCTACAATGAGCAGTTCTTC. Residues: CASSLDRNTYNEQFF.